This T cell receptor (beta chain) stems from a study of CD8+CD57+ T cells in acquired aplastic anemia. Study context: Sorted CD4+ and CD8+ cells gave a mean 3.2 ug DNA, range roughly 0.18 to 27.4 ug. Study-level points and caveats: In common between the patients and the controls were approximately 28 CD8+ CDR3 sequences. Patients and controls were not found to differ significantly in CD8+ Simpson's diversity.

Before being chosen for sequencing, patients had shown CD8+CD57+ cell expansion by flow cytometry. Every patient was diagnosed with severe acquired aplastic anemia. This clonotype was counted only a few times. Its antigen remains unidentified. CDR1 SGHTA and CDR2 FQGNSA come from the germline V gene. The CDR3 runs to 13 residues. V gave up 3 bases and J gave up 4 bases, with 9 bases separating them. According to the study, genomic DNA was the template for TCR beta VDJ and CDR3 profiling. TCRdb analysed the reads with MiXCR anew, one entry per CDR3 protein. The sample shows about 180,000 distinct CDR3 sequences, roughly 48% of them seen only once.

The TCR originated in a human donor with aplastic anemia. The sequencing sample was made of sorted CD4+, CD8+, or CD8+CD57+ T cells (not recorded which) from PBMCs. V is TRBV7-2 and J is TRBJ1-2; D is uncertain. The CDR3 here is CASSFDLSYGYTF. DNA of the CDR3: TGTGCCAGCAGCTTTGATCTTTCCTATGGCTACACCTTC. The full variable domain, rest sourced from reference TRBV7-2 and TRBJ1-2, is GAGVSQSPSNKVTEKGKDVELRCDPISGHTALYWYRQSLGQGLEFLIYFQGNSAPDKSGLPSDRFSAERTGGSVSTLTIQRTQQEDSAVYLCASSFDLSYGYTFGSGTRLTVV.